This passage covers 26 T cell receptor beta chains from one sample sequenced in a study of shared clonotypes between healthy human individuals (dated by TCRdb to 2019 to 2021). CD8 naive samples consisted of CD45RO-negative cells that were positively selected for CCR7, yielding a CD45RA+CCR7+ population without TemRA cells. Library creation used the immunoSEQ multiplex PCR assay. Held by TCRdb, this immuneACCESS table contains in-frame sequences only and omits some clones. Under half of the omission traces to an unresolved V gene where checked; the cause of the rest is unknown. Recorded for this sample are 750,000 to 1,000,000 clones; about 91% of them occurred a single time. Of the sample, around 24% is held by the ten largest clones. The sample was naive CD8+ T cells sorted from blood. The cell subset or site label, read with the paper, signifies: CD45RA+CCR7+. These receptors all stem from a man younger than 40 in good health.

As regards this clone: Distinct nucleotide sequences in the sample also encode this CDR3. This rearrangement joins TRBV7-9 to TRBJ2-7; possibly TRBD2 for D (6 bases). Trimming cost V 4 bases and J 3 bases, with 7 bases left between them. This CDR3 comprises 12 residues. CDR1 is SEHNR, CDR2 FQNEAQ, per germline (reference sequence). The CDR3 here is CASSSTSYEQYF. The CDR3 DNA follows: TGTGCCAGCAGCTCGACTAGCTACGAGCAGTACTTC.

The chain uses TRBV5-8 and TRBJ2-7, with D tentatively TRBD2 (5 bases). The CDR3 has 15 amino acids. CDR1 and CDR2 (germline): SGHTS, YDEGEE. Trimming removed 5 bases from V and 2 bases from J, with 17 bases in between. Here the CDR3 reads CASSPRDRVTYEQYF. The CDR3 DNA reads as TGTGCCAGCAGTCCACGGGATCGGGTAACCTACGAGCAGTACTTC.

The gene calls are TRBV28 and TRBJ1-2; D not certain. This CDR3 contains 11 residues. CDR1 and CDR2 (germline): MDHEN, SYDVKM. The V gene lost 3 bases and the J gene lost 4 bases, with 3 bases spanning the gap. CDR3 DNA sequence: TGTGCCAGCAGTTTCCGCTATGGCTACACCTTC. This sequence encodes CASSFRYGYTF.

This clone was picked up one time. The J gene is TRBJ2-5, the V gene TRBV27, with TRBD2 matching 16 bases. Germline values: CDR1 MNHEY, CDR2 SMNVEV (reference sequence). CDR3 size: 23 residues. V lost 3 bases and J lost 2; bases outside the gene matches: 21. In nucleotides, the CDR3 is TGTGCCAGCAGTTTGGAAGTAGGGACTAGCGGGAGGGCCGTCAAGGTTCCGCAAGAGACCCAGTACTTC. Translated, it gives CASSLEVGTSGRAVKVPQETQYF.

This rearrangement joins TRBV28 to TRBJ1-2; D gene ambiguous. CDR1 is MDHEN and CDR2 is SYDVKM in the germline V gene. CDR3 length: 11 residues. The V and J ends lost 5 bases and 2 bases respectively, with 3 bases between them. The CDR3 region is CASSTNYGYTF. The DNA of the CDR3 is TGTGCCAGCAGTACCAACTATGGCTACACCTTC.

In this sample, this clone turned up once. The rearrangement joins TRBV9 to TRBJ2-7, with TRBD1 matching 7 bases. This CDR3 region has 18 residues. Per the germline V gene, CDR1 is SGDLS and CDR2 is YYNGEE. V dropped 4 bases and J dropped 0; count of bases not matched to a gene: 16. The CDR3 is CASSPTPGTEYYSYEQYF. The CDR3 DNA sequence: TGTGCCAGCAGCCCAACCCCCGGGACAGAATATTACTCCTACGAGCAGTACTTC.

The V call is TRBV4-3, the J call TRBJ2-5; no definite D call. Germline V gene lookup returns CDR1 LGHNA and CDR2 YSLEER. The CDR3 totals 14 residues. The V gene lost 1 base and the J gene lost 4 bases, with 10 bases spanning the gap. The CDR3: CASSQGSAGETQYF. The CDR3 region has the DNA TGCGCCAGCAGCCAAGGGTCGGCAGGAGAGACCCAGTACTTC.

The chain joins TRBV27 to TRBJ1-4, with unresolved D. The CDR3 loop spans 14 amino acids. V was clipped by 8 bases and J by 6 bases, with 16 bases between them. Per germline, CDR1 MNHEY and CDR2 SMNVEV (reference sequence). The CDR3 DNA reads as TGTGCCAGCGGACGCCGGCAGCAAGATGAAAAACTGTTTTTT. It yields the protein CASGRRQQDEKLFF.

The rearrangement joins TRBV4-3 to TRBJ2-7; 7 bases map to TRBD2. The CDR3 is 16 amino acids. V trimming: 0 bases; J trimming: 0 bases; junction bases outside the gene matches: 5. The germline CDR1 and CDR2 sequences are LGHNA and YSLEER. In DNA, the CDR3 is TGCGCCAGCAGCCAAGATTGGACGGGGGGCTCCTACGAGCAGTACTTC. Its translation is CASSQDWTGGSYEQYF.

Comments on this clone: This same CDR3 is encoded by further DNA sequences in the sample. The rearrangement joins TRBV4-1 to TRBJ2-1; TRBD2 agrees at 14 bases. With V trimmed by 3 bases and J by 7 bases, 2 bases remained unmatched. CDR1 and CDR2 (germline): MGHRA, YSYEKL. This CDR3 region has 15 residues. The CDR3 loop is CASSQGTSGRNEQFF. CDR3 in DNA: TGCGCCAGCAGCCAGGGGACTAGCGGGAGAAATGAGCAGTTCTTC.

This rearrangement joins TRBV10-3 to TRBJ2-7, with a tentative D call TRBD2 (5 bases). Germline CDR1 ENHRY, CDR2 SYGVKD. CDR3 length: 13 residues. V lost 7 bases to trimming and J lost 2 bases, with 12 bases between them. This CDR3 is CAIKFERTYEQYF. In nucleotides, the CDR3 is TGTGCCATCAAATTTGAGCGGACCTACGAGCAGTACTTC.

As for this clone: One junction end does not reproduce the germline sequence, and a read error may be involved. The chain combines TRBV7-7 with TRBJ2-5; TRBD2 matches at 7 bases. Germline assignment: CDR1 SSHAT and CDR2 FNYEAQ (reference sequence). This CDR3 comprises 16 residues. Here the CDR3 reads CASSLGGGGSGETQYF. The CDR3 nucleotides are TGTGCTAGCAGCTTAGGCGGCGGGGGATCGGGGGAGACCCAGTACTTC.

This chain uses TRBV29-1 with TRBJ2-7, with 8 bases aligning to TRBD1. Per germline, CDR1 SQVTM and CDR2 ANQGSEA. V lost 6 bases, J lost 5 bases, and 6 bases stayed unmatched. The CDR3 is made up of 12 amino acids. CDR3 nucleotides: TGCAGCGTCTGGACAGGGCTCCACGAGCAGTACTTC. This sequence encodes CSVWTGLHEQYF.

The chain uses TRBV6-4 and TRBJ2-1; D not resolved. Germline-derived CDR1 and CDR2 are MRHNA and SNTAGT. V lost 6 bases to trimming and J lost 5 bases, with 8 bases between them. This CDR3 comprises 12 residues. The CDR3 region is CASSNGNNEQFF. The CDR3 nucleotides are TGTGCCAGCAGCAACGGTAACAATGAGCAGTTCTTC.

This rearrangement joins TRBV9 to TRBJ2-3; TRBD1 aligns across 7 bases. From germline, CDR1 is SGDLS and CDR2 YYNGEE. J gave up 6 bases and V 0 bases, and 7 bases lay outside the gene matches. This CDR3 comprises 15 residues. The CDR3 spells CASSVAGTAADTQYF. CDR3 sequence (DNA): TGTGCCAGCAGCGTAGCCGGGACAGCCGCCGATACGCAGTATTTT.

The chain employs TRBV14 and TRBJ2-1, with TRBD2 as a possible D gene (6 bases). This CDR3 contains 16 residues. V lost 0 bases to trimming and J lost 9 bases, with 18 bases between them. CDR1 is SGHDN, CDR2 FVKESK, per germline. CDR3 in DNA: TGTGCCAGCAGCCAAGATTGGTCGGGAGTCAAGAGTGAGCAGTTCTTC. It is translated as CASSQDWSGVKSEQFF.

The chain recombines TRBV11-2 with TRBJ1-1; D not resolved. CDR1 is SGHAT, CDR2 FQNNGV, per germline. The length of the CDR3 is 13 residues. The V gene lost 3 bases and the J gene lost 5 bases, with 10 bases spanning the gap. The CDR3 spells CASSFGMGTEAFF. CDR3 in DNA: TGTGCCAGCAGCTTTGGTATGGGGACTGAAGCTTTCTTT.

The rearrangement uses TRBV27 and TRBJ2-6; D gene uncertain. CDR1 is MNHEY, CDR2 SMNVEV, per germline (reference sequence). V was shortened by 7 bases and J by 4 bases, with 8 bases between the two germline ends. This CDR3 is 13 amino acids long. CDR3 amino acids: CASTSGGANVLTF. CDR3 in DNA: TGTGCCAGCACCTCGGGCGGGGCCAACGTCCTGACTTTC. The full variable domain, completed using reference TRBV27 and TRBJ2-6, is EAQVTQNPRYLITVTGKKLTVTCSQNMNHEYMSWYRQDPGLGLRQIYYSMNVEVTDKGDVPEGYKVSRKEKRNFPLILESPSPNQTSLYFCASTSGGANVLTFGAGSRLTVL.

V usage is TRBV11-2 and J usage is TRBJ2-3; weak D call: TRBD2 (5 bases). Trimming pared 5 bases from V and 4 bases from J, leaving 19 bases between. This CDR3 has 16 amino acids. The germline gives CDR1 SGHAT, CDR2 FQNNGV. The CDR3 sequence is CASSIPGTLSADTQYF. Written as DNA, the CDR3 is TGTGCCAGCAGCATACCGGGAACCCTGAGTGCAGATACGCAGTATTTT.

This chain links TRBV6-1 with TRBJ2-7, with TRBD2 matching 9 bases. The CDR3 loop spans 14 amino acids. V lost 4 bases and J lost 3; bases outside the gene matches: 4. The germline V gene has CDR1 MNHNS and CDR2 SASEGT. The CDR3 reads CASSGGLASYEQYF. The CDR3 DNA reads TGTGCCAGCAGTGGAGGACTAGCGAGCTACGAGCAGTACTTC.

CDR3 sequence (DNA): TGCGCCAGCAGCCAAGTTACTAGCGGGATCTACGAGCAGTACTTC. Its protein is CASSQVTSGIYEQYF. This rearrangement joins TRBV4-1 to TRBJ2-7, with 10 bases identical to TRBD2. With V trimmed by 1 base and J by 3 bases, 3 bases remained unmatched. The CDR3 has 15 amino acids. CDR1 and CDR2 (germline): MGHRA, YSYEKL.

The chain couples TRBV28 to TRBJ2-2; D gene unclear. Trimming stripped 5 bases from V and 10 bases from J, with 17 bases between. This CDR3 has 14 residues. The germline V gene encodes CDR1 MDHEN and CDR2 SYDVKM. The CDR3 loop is CASSRPKDGEELFF. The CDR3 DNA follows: TGTGCCAGCAGTCGGCCTAAAGACGGTGAGGAGCTGTTTTTT.

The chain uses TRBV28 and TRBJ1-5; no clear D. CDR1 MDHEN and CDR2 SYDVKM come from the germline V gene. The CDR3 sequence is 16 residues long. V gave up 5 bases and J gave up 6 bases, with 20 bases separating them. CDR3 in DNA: TGTGCCAGCAGTCCCCCCCTTCCCGGGTTGGGTCAGCCCCAGCATTTT. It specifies CASSPPLPGLGQPQHF.

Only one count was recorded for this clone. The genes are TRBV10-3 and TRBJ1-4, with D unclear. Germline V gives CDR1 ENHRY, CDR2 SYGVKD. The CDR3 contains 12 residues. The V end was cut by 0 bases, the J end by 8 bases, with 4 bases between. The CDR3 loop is CAISESKEKLFF. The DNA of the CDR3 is TGTGCCATCAGTGAGTCAAAGGAAAAACTGTTTTTT.

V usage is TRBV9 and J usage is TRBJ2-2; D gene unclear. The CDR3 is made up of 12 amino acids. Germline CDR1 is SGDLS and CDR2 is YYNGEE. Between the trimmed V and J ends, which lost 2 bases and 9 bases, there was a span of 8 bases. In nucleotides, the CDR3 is TGTGCCAGCAGCGTGACTGCTCGGGAGCTGTTTTTT. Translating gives CASSVTARELFF. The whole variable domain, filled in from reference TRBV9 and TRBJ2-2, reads DSGVTQTPKHLITATGQRVTLRCSPRSGDLSVYWYQQSLDQGLQFLIQYYNGEERAKGNILERFSAQQFPDLHSELNLSSLELGDSALYFCASSVTARELFFGEGSRLTVL.

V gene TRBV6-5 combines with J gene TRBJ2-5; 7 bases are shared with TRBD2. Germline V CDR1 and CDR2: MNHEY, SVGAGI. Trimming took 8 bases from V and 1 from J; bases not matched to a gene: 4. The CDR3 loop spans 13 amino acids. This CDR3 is CASGGTTQETQYF. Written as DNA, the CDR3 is TGTGCCAGCGGAGGGACTACCCAAGAGACCCAGTACTTC.